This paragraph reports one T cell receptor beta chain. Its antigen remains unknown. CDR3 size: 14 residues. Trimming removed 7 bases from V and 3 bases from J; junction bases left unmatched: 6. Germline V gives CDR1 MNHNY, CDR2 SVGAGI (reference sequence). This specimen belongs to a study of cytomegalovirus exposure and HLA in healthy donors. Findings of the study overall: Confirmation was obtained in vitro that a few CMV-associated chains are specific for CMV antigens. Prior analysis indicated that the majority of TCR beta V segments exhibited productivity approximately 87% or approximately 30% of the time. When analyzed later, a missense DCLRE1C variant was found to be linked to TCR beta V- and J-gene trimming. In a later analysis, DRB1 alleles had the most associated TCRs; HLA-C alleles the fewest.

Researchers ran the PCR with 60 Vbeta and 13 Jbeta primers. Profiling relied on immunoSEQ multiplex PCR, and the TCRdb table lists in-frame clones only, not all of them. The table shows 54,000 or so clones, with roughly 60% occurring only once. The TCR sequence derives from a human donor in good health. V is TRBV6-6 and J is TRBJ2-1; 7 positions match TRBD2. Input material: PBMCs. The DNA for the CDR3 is TGTGCCAGCAACGGGGGGAGCCACTACAATGAGCAGTTCTTC. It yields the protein CASNGGSHYNEQFF.